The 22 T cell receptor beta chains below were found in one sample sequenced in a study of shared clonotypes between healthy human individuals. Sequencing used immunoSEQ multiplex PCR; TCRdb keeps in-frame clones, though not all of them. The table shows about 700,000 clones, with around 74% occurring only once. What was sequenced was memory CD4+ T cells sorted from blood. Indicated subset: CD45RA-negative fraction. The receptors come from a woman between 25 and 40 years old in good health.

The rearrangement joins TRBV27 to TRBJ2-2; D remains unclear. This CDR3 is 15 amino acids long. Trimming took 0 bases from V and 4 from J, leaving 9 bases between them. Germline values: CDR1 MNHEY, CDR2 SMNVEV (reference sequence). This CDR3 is CASSLSSGSTGELFF. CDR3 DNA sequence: TGTGCCAGCAGTTTATCTTCCGGAAGCACCGGGGAGCTGTTTTTT.

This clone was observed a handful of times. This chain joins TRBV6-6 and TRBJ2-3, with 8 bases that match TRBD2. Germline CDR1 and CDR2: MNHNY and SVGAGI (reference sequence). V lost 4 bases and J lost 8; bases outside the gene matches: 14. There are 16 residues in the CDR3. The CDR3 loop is CASSSDLAGSYGTQYF. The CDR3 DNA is TGTGCCAGCAGTTCAGATCTAGCGGGTTCATACGGTACGCAGTATTTT.

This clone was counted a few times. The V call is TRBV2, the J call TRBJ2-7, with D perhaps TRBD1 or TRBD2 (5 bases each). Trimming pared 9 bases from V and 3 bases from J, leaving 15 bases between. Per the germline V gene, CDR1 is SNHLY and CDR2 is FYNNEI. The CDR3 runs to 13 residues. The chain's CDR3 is CARAIGTDYEQYF. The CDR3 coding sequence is TGTGCCAGGGCCATAGGGACCGACTACGAGCAGTACTTC. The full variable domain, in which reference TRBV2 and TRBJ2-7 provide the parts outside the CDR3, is EPEVTQTPSHQVTQMGQEVILRCVPISNHLYFYWYRQILGQKVEFLVSFYNNEISEKSEIFDDQFSVERPDGSNFTLKIRSTKLEDSAMYFCARAIGTDYEQYFGPGTRLTVT.

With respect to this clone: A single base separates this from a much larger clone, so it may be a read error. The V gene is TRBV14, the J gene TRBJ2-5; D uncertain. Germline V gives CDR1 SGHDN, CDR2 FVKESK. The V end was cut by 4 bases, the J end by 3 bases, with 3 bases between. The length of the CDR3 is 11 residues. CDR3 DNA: TGTGCCAGCAGCCTAAAAGAGACCCAGTACTTC. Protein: CASSLKETQYF.

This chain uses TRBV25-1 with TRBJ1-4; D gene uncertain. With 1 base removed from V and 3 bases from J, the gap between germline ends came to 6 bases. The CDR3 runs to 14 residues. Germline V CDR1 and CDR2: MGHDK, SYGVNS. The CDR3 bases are TGTGCCAGCAGTGAATTGTGGGCTAATGAAAAACTGTTTTTT. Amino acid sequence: CASSELWANEKLFF.

CDR3 region: CASSLSPVVEQYF. CDR3 sequence (DNA): TGTGCCAGCAGTTTAAGCCCTGTGGTCGAGCAGTACTTC. The chain has TRBV28 and TRBJ2-7; the D is unclear. The CDR3 loop spans 13 amino acids. With 2 bases removed from V and 6 bases from J, the gap between germline ends came to 11 bases. CDR1 and CDR2 (germline): MDHEN, SYDVKM.

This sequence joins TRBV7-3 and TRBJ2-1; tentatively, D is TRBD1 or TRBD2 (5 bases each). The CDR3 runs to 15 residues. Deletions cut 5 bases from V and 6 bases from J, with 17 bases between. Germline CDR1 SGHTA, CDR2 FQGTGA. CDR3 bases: TGTGCCAGCAGCCCCAGCCGGGACCGCGCCAATGAGCAGTTCTTC. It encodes CASSPSRDRANEQFF. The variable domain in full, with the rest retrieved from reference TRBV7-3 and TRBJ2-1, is GAGVSQTPSNKVTEKGKYVELRCDPISGHTALYWYRQSLGQGPEFLIYFQGTGAADDSGLPNDRFFAVRPEGSVSTLKIQRTERGDSAVYLCASSPSRDRANEQFFGPGTRLTVL.

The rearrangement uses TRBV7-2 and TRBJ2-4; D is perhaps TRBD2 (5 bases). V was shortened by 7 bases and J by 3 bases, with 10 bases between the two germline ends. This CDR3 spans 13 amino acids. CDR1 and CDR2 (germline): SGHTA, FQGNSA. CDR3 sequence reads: CASNHGGKNIQYF. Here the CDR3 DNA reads TGTGCCAGCAACCACGGAGGCAAAAACATTCAGTACTTC.

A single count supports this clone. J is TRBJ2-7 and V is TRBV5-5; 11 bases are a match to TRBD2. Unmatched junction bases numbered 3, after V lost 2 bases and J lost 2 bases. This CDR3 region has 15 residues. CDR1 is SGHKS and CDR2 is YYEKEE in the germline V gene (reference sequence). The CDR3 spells CASSFGTSGPYEQYF. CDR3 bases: TGTGCCAGCAGCTTTGGGACTAGCGGTCCCTACGAGCAGTACTTC.

The CDR3 protein is CASSSKTRNQPQHF. Here the CDR3 DNA reads TGTGCCAGCAGCTCTAAAACCCGCAATCAGCCCCAGCATTTT. The chain has TRBV7-9 and TRBJ1-5; D remains unclear. This CDR3 contains 14 residues. The germline gives CDR1 SEHNR, CDR2 FQNEAQ (reference sequence). Trimming removed 4 bases at V and 2 bases at J, with 9 bases between.

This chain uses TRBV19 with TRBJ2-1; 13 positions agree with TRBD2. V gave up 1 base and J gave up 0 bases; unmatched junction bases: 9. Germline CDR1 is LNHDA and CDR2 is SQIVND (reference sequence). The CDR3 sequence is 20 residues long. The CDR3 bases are TGTGCCAGTAGTATAGGGGGGGCGGGACTAGCGGGAAGCTCCTACAATGAGCAGTTCTTC. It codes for CASSIGGAGLAGSSYNEQFF.

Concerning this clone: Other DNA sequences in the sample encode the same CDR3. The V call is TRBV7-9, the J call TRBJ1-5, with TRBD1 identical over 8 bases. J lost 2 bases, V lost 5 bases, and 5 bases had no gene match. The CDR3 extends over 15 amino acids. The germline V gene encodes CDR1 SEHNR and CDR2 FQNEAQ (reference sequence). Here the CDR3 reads CASSPQGAGNQPQHF. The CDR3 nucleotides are TGTGCCAGCAGCCCGCAGGGGGCTGGCAATCAGCCCCAGCATTTT. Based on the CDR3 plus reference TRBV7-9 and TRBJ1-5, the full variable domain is DTGVSQNPRHKITKRGQNVTFRCDPISEHNRLYWYRQTLGQGPEFLTYFQNEAQLEKSRLLSDRFSAERPKGSFSTLEIQRTEQGDSAMYLCASSPQGAGNQPQHFGDGTRLSIL.

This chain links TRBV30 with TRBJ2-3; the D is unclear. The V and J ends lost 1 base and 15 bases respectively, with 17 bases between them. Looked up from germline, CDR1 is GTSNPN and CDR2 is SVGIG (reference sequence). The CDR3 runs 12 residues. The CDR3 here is CAWSDFRTRGYF. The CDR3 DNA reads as TGTGCCTGGAGTGATTTCAGGACCCGAGGCTATTTT.

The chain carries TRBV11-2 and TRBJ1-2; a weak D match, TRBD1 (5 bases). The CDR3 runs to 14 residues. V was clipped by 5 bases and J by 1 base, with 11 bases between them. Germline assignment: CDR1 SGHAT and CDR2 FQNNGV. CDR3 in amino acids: CASSTQGINYGYTF. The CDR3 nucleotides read TGTGCCAGCAGCACGCAGGGCATTAACTATGGCTACACCTTC.

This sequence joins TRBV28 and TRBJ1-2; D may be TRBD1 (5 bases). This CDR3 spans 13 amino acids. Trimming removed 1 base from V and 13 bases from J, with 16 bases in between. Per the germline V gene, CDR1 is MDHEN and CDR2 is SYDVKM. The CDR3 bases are TGTGCCAGCAGTTTATCGGCTATTCCGGGACTCACCTTC. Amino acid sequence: CASSLSAIPGLTF.

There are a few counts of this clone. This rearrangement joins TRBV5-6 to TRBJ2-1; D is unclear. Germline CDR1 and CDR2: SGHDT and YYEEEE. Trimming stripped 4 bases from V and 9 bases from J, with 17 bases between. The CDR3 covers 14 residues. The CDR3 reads CASSPGDFRGEQFF. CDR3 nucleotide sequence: TGTGCCAGCAGCCCAGGAGATTTTCGCGGTGAGCAGTTCTTC.

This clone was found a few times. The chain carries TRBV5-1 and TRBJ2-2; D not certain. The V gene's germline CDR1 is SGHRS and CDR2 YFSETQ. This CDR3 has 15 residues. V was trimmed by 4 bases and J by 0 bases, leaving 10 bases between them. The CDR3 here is CASSAQTTNTGELFF. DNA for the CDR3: TGCGCCAGCAGCGCCCAGACCACGAACACCGGGGAGCTGTTTTTT.

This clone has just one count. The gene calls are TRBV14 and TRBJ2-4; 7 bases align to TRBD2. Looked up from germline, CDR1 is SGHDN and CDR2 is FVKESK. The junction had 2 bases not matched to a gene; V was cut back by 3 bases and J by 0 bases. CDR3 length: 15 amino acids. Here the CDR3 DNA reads TGTGCCAGCAGCCATTCGGGGGGAGCCAAAAACATTCAGTACTTC. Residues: CASSHSGGAKNIQYF.

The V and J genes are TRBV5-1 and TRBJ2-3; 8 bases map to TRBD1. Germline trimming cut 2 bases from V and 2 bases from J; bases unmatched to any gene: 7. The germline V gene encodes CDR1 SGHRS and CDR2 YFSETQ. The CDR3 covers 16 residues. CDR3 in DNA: TGCGCCAGCAGCTTTTCAGGGGGCCGGTTCACAGATACGCAGTATTTT. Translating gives CASSFSGGRFTDTQYF.

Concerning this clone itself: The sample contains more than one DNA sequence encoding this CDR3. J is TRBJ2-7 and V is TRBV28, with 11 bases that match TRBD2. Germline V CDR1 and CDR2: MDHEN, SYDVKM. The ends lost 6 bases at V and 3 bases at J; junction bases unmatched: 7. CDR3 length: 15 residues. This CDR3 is CASRRLAGGLYEQYF. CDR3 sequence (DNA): TGTGCCAGCAGACGGCTAGCGGGAGGACTCTACGAGCAGTACTTC.

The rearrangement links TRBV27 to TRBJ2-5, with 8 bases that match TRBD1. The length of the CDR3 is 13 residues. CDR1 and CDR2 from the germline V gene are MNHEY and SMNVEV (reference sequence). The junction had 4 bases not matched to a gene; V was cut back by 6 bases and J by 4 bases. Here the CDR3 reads CASSLQGGETQYF. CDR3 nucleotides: TGTGCCAGCAGCCTACAGGGGGGAGAGACCCAGTACTTC.

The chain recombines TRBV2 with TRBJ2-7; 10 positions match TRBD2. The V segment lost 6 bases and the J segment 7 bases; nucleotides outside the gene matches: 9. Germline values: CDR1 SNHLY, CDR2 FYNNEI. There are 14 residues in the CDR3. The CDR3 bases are TGTGCCAGCAGACTCACCACTAGCGGGGTGGAGCAGTACTTC. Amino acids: CASRLTTSGVEQYF.